This T cell receptor beta chain was obtained from a study of neurological immune-mediated disorders. This clonotype has at least ten counts. Its antigen is not known. A 10-nucleotide random UMI tagged transcripts in template-switch 5'RACE cDNA synthesis. The output of every sequencing run exceeded 170 million TCR-beta sequences, derived from 15-18 subjects. Via MiXCR, TCRdb re-called the 5' RACE reads, giving one row per CDR3 protein. The table lists about 48,000 distinct CDR3 sequences, roughly 24% of them singletons, with around 23% in the top ten. Findings of the study overall: HTLV-1-associated myelopathy had the most TCR clonal expansion, while multiple sclerosis had the least, a level that fell below healthy controls. TCR-beta repertoires seemed private in all groups, with no expanded CDR3 amino acid sequences shared.

The TCR was taken from a woman in her seventies in good health. The sequenced sample consisted of PBMCs.

The chain's CDR3 is CAISQVMGTGGGLGETQYF. The CDR3 bases are TGTGCCATCAGCCAAGTGATGGGGACAGGGGGTGGCTTAGGAGAGACCCAGTACTTC. The chain has TRBV10-3 and TRBJ2-5; 11 bases fit TRBD1. The CDR3 length is 19 residues. Germline values: CDR1 ENHRY, CDR2 SYGVKD. The J segment lost 4 bases and the V segment lost 6 bases, leaving 19 bases of the junction unmatched.